The rows below give T cell receptor beta chains drawn from one sample of a study of blood T cell repertoires in COVID-19. Repertoires were generated with immunoSEQ multiplex PCR, while TCRdb's copy carries only in-frame clones and drops some. The sample consists of 350,000 to 400,000 clones, 80% to 90% of them appearing once. The sample taken for sequencing was PBMCs or T cells enriched from blood (not recorded which). The receptors stem from a man younger than 35 who had recovered from COVID-19. The CDR3 runs from the conserved cysteine through the conserved F or W. A D gene is named only where the DNA matches it firmly. Expanded clones get a size class; other rows say once, few or many, or leave the size out.

TRBD1	TRBV7-9	once	TRBJ2-1	CASSSGTGGHGEQFF	TGTGCCAGCAGTTCCGGGACAGGGGGCCATGGTGAGCAGTTCTTC
-	TRBV5-8	-	TRBJ1-2	CASSLAEISGRRDYGYTF	TGTGCCAGCAGCTTGGCCGAGATTTCAGGGCGGCGCGACTATGGCTACACCTTC
TRBD1	TRBV13	once	TRBJ1-2	CASLIRTGLYGYTF	TGTGCCAGTCTAATCCGGACAGGCCTCTATGGCTACACCTTC
-	TRBV3-1/TRBV3-2	-	TRBJ1-6	CASSQVQPIGGSAPLHF	TGTGCCAGCAGCCAAGTTCAACCGATTGGCGGTTCAGCACCCCTCCACTTT
-	TRBV2	-	TRBJ1-1	CASSAEQGRTEAFF	TGTGCCAGCAGTGCGGAACAGGGACGTACTGAAGCTTTCTTT
-	TRBV29-1	-	TRBJ1-2	CSVEESRGVNYGYTF	TGCAGCGTTGAAGAGTCCAGGGGTGTTAACTATGGCTACACCTTC
-	TRBV2	-	TRBJ1-3	CASSEQGRGENTIYF	TGTGCCAGCAGTGAACAGGGGCGAGGAGAAAACACCATATATTTT
TRBD2	TRBV11-2	-	TRBJ2-1	CASSGLADPYNEQFF	TGTGCCAGCAGCGGACTAGCGGACCCCTACAATGAGCAGTTCTTC
-	TRBV3-1/TRBV3-2	-	TRBJ2-1	CASSQTVSSYNEQFF	TGTGCCAGCAGCCAGACAGTGAGCTCCTACAATGAGCAGTTCTTC
TRBD1	TRBV6-2/TRBV6-3	-	TRBJ2-7	CASSWKTGQSYYEQYF	TGTGCCAGCAGTTGGAAGACGGGACAGAGTTACTACGAGCAGTACTTC
TRBD2	TRBV9	-	TRBJ2-1	CASSFLAGGTYNEQFF	TGTGCCAGCAGCTTCCTAGCGGGGGGCACCTACAATGAGCAGTTCTTC
TRBD2	TRBV9	-	TRBJ2-5	CASSVGGRTVGETQYF	TGTGCCAGCAGCGTAGGCGGGAGGACTGTGGGGGAGACCCAGTACTTC
TRBD2	TRBV5-6	-	TRBJ2-1	CASSQMKGLAGGEQFF	TGTGCCAGCAGCCAAATGAAGGGACTAGCTGGCGGTGAGCAGTTCTTC
-	TRBV19	few	TRBJ2-1	CASTSPYNEQFF	TGTGCCAGTACTAGCCCATACAATGAGCAGTTCTTC
-	TRBV3-1/TRBV3-2	few	TRBJ1-3	CASSQAGNTIYF	TGTGCCAGCAGCCAAGCGGGAAACACCATATATTTT
TRBD2	TRBV10-1	-	TRBJ2-3	CASSISGRPGTDTQYF	TGCGCCAGCAGTATTAGCGGGAGGCCGGGTACAGATACGCAGTATTTT
-	TRBV27	-	TRBJ2-1	CASRGRTETVRNEQFF	TGTGCCAGCAGGGGAAGGACAGAGACTGTGCGGAATGAGCAGTTCTTC
-	TRBV6-6	-	TRBJ1-1	CASSTTPPNTEAFF	TGTGCCAGCAGTACCACTCCTCCGAACACTGAAGCTTTCTTT
-	TRBV11-2	once	TRBJ1-1	CASSLGQGNTEAFF	TGTGCCAGCAGCTTGGGACAAGGAAACACTGAAGCTTTCTTT
-	TRBV18	-	TRBJ1-5	CASSNGEDQPQHF	TGTGCCAGCTCAAACGGGGAGGATCAGCCCCAGCATTTT
-	TRBV29-1	once	TRBJ2-5	CSVAEPQETQYF	TGCAGCGTTGCTGAGCCTCAAGAGACCCAGTACTTC
-	TRBV11-2	-	TRBJ1-2	CASTRGGSRANYGYTF	TGTGCCAGCACCCGGGGTGGCTCCCGAGCTAACTATGGCTACACCTTC
TRBD1	TRBV10-2	-	TRBJ1-2	CASSPTGGVYGYTF	TGCGCCAGCAGTCCCACAGGGGGGGTCTATGGCTACACCTTC
-	TRBV5-1	few	TRBJ1-1	CASRGGSTNTEAFF	TGCGCCAGCCGCGGAGGGTCCACTAACACTGAAGCTTTCTTT
-	TRBV29-1	-	TRBJ2-1	CSVGDFDSYNEQFF	TGCAGCGTTGGTGACTTCGACTCCTACAATGAGCAGTTCTTC
-	TRBV2	once	TRBJ2-5	CASRTYRDSQETQYF	TGTGCCAGCAGGACCTACCGGGACTCCCAAGAGACCCAGTACTTC
TRBD1	TRBV14	-	TRBJ1-2	CASSPVGGWSYGYTF	TGTGCCAGCAGCCCTGTAGGGGGCTGGAGCTATGGCTACACCTTC
TRBD1	TRBV4-2	-	TRBJ2-3	CASSPIGQGADTQYF	TGTGCCAGCAGCCCGATTGGACAGGGCGCAGATACGCAGTATTTT
-	TRBV5-1	-	TRBJ1-4	CASSSGQEGEKLFF	TGCGCCAGCAGCTCGGGACAAGAGGGTGAAAAACTGTTTTTT
TRBD1	TRBV28	-	TRBJ1-2	CASRVTGGEGGYTF	TGTGCCAGCAGAGTGACAGGGGGCGAGGGTGGCTACACCTTC
TRBD1	TRBV7-9	-	TRBJ1-5	CASRQGPDSNQPQHF	TGTGCCAGCAGACAGGGGCCAGATAGCAATCAGCCCCAGCATTTT
-	TRBV9	-	TRBJ1-2	CASSPEGTSFGYTF	TGTGCCAGCAGCCCGGAGGGGACGAGTTTCGGCTACACCTTC
-	TRBV29-1	few	TRBJ1-1	CSAWEGSNTEAFF	TGCAGCGCCTGGGAGGGTTCGAACACTGAAGCTTTCTTT
TRBD2	TRBV2	-	TRBJ2-1	CASSEREDRYNEQFF	TGTGCCAGCAGTGAGCGGGAGGACCGCTATAATGAGCAGTTCTTC
TRBD1	TRBV9	-	TRBJ1-1	CASSVRDSQAAGNTEAFF	TGTGCCAGCAGCGTTAGGGACAGCCAAGCCGCCGGAAACACTGAAGCTTTCTTT
-	TRBV2	-	TRBJ1-1	CASSGQYEAFF	TGTGCCAGCAGTGGACAGTATGAAGCTTTCTTT
-	TRBV6-1	-	TRBJ1-1	CASSEKQHMNTEAFF	TGTGCCAGCAGTGAAAAACAGCACATGAACACTGAAGCTTTCTTT
-	TRBV10-2	-	TRBJ1-1	CASKVGGRAFF	TGCGCCAGCAAGGTCGGGGGTAGGGCTTTCTTT
TRBD1	TRBV5-5	-	TRBJ1-4	CASSQGARQGSEKLFF	TGTGCCAGCAGCCAAGGGGCCCGACAGGGTTCTGAAAAACTGTTTTTT
TRBD1	TRBV6-5	-	TRBJ1-2	CASSTGVPYGYTF	TGTGCCAGCAGCACAGGGGTGCCCTATGGCTACACCTTC
-	TRBV7-8	-	TRBJ2-5	CASSFGETQYF	TGTGCCAGCAGCTTCGGAGAGACCCAGTACTTC
TRBD1	TRBV6-5	-	TRBJ1-2	CASRVSGQENYGYTF	TGTGCCAGCAGAGTTTCGGGACAGGAGAATTATGGCTACACCTTC
TRBD1	TRBV5-8	-	TRBJ1-4	CASSFLRGEKLFF	TGTGCCAGCAGCTTCCTCAGGGGGGAAAAACTGTTTTTT
-	TRBV6-4	-	TRBJ1-5	CASSDSKAGVQGPQHF	TGTGCCAGCAGTGACTCGAAAGCCGGCGTCCAGGGGCCCCAGCATTTT
TRBD1	TRBV28	-	TRBJ1-2	CATRTGDYGYTF	TGTGCCACCCGGACAGGGGACTATGGCTACACCTTC
TRBD1	TRBV5-1	-	TRBJ2-7	CASRTGTGGEQYF	TGCGCCAGCAGGACAGGGACAGGCGGCGAGCAGTACTTC
-	TRBV28	-	TRBJ2-7	CASSFGQGIDEQYF	TGTGCCAGCAGTTTCGGGCAGGGAATCGACGAGCAGTACTTC
TRBD2	TRBV5-1	-	TRBJ2-3	CASSPRTSGSGADTQYF	TGCGCCAGCAGCCCCCGGACTAGCGGGAGTGGTGCAGATACGCAGTATTTT
TRBD2	TRBV5-1	-	TRBJ2-7	CASSATSGGAYEQYF	TGCGCCAGCAGCGCGACTAGCGGGGGGGCCTACGAGCAGTACTTC
-	TRBV2	-	TRBJ1-5	CASSQEGNQPQHF	TGTGCCAGCAGTCAGGAGGGCAATCAGCCCCAGCATTTT
TRBD2	TRBV4-3	-	TRBJ2-7	CASSQTLAGDYEQYF	TGCGCCAGCAGCCAAACTTTAGCGGGGGATTACGAGCAGTACTTC
-	TRBV18	-	TRBJ1-2	CASSPSIVGAGYTF	TGTGCCAGCTCACCATCAATTGTAGGGGCCGGCTACACCTTC
TRBD1	TRBV7-3	-	TRBJ2-2	CASSRNQYRGQGTGELFF	TGTGCCAGCAGCCGAAACCAATACCGGGGACAGGGAACCGGGGAGCTGTTTTTT
TRBD1	TRBV6-1	-	TRBJ1-1	CASSAQGGWVNTEAFF	TGTGCCAGCAGTGCGCAGGGGGGCTGGGTGAACACTGAAGCTTTCTTT
TRBD2	TRBV11-3	once	TRBJ2-1	CASSLGSGRGSNEQFF	TGTGCCAGCAGCTTAGGAAGCGGGAGGGGGTCAAATGAGCAGTTCTTC
TRBD1	TRBV30	once	TRBJ1-1	CAWSDGTGNTEAFF	TGTGCCTGGAGTGACGGGACAGGGAACACTGAAGCTTTCTTT
-	TRBV3-1/TRBV3-2	-	TRBJ1-1	CASSQIENTEAFF	TGTGCCAGCAGCCAAATAGAGAACACTGAAGCTTTCTTT
TRBD2	TRBV18	-	TRBJ2-5	CASSPRTSSQETQYF	TGTGCCAGCTCACCGAGGACTAGCAGCCAAGAGACCCAGTACTTC